Following are 26 T cell receptor beta chains from one sample sequenced in a study of blood T cells in healthy people across ages (dated by TCRdb to between 2014 and 2017). Receptors were amplified or captured by 5' RACE. For sequencing, an Illumina HiSeq 2500 was employed. A second about 7 to 11 cycle PCR used a sample-barcoded 5' primer and a J-beta primer mix. TCRdb itself trimmed the public reads at Q25 with fastp, ran MiXCR and retained productive beta chains. Each entry merges the rows of one CDR3 protein and shows their most common DNA and genes. This sample has hundreds of thousands of distinct CDR3 sequences in its table, and 56% of those were observed once. The ten largest clones take up roughly 25% of the sample. The specimen was blood. The receptors were sampled from a man between 40 and 49 years old in good health.

The chain joins TRBV7-2 to TRBJ2-3; 10 positions agree with TRBD2. The CDR3 contains 16 residues. The trim removed 0 bases at V and 5 bases at J, leaving 5 bases unmatched. CDR1 SGHTA and CDR2 FQGNSA come from the germline V gene. The CDR3 DNA is TGTGCCAGCAGCTTAGCGATAGCGGGGGGCGTAGATACGCAGTATTTT. Translated, it gives CASSLAIAGGVDTQYF.

The rearrangement links TRBV7-2 to TRBJ2-5; 7 bases map to TRBD2. The V gene's germline CDR1 is SGHTA and CDR2 FQGNSA. This CDR3 has 15 residues. V gave up 4 bases and J gave up 11 bases; unmatched junction bases: 16. CDR3 in DNA: TGTGCCAGCAGCTCCTCAAGCGGGATTCCGGGAGAGCAGTACTTC. It codes for CASSSSSGIPGEQYF.

The chain recombines TRBV29-1 with TRBJ1-2, with 7 bases aligning to TRBD1. V shed 4 bases, J shed 7 bases, and the junction held 9 bases outside the gene matches. The CDR3 length is 13 residues. Germline CDR1 SQVTM, CDR2 ANQGSEA. The CDR3 sequence: CSVGEQGSGGYTF. The CDR3 coding sequence is TGCAGCGTTGGCGAACAGGGGTCAGGTGGCTACACCTTC.

A remark on this clonotype: Being one base from a much bigger clone, this may be a read error. The chain carries TRBV25-1 and TRBJ1-5; tentative D call: TRBD1 (5 bases). Trimming cost V 6 bases and J 5 bases, with 8 bases left between them. This CDR3 contains 12 residues. Germline CDR1 is MGHDK and CDR2 is SYGVNS. CDR3: CASREGHQPQHF. DNA of the CDR3: TGTGCCAGCAGGGAGGGGCATCAGCCCCAGCATTTT.

This clonotype turned up a few times. The rearrangement uses TRBV9 and TRBJ1-4, with unresolved D. Germline V gene data show CDR1 as SGDLS and CDR2 as YYNGEE. V was cut by 0 bases and J by 7 bases, with 7 bases left in between. CDR3 size: 13 residues. The CDR3: CASSVGGPEKLFF. The CDR3 region has the DNA TGTGCCAGCAGCGTAGGAGGACCTGAAAAACTGTTTTTT. The variable domain in full, with the rest retrieved from reference TRBV9 and TRBJ1-4, is DSGVTQTPKHLITATGQRVTLRCSPRSGDLSVYWYQQSLDQGLQFLIQYYNGEERAKGNILERFSAQQFPDLHSELNLSSLELGDSALYFCASSVGGPEKLFFGSGTQLSVL.

V and J are TRBV7-9 and TRBJ2-3; a possible D gene is TRBD2 (5 bases). V shed 7 bases and J shed 0 bases, with 14 bases lying between them. This CDR3 is built from 15 residues. CDR1 SEHNR and CDR2 FQNEAQ come from the germline V gene (reference sequence). The CDR3 bases are TGTGCCAGCACCCCAGCGGTACCAAGCACAGATACGCAGTATTTT. Amino acid sequence: CASTPAVPSTDTQYF.

The chain has TRBV28 and TRBJ2-5; 7 positions agree with TRBD1. The CDR3 is 13 amino acids. J was trimmed by 11 bases and V by 7 bases; bases with no gene match: 13. Per the germline V gene, CDR1 is MDHEN and CDR2 is SYDVKM. CDR3 nucleotide sequence: TGTGCCAGCACTACTGACAGGGATGGCAGGCAGTACTTC. Its protein product is CASTTDRDGRQYF. The variable domain in full, completed from reference TRBV28 and TRBJ2-5, reads DVKVTQSSRYLVKRTGEKVFLECVQDMDHENMFWYRQDPGLGLRLIYFSYDVKMKEKGDIPEGYSVSREKKERFSLILESASTNQTSMYLCASTTDRDGRQYFGPGTRLLVL.

In this sample, this clonotype turned up once. V and J are TRBV6-2 or TRBV6-3 and TRBJ2-7, with D maybe TRBD2 (5 bases). V was shortened by 6 bases and J by 0 bases, with 15 bases between the two germline ends. This CDR3 is built from 15 residues. Germline-derived CDR1 and CDR2 are MNHEY and SVGEGT. CDR3 coding DNA: TGTGCCAGCAGCCCCTATGGAGGAAACTCCTACGAGCAGTACTTC. Translation: CASSPYGGNSYEQYF.

The chain links TRBV5-4 to TRBJ2-5; D tentatively reads TRBD1 or TRBD2 (5 bases each). Per germline, CDR1 SGHNT and CDR2 YYREEE (reference sequence). This CDR3 is built from 14 residues. V lost 4 bases to trimming and J lost 3 bases, with 13 bases between them. CDR3 bases: TGTGCCAGCAGCCCCGGGGCAGCTGAAGAGACCCAGTACTTC. This encodes CASSPGAAEETQYF.

The chain employs TRBV21-1 and TRBJ1-2; the table calls TRBD1, which could not be checked here. TRBV21-1 is assigned pseudogene status. The CDR3 totals 14 residues. The CDR3 nucleotides are TGTGCCAGCAGCAATAGGGACCCTAACTATGGCTACACCTTC. Translation: CASSNRDPNYGYTF.

The chain recombines TRBV3-1 with TRBJ2-1, with D perhaps matching TRBD1 (6 bases). This CDR3 spans 14 amino acids. V gave up 0 bases and J gave up 7 bases, with 10 bases separating them. Germline assignment: CDR1 LGHDT and CDR2 YNNKEL (reference sequence). Written as DNA, the CDR3 is TGTGCCAGCAGCCAAGAACGGGGACAAAATGAGCAGTTCTTC. Encoded protein: CASSQERGQNEQFF.

The J gene is TRBJ2-7, the V gene TRBV7-6; the match to TRBD2 covers 8 bases. This CDR3 is 15 amino acids long. With V trimmed by 1 base and J by 2 bases, 4 bases remained unmatched. Germline-derived CDR1 and CDR2 are SGHVS and FNYEAQ. The CDR3 bases are TGTGCCAGCAGCTTAGGTGGTAGCGGGACCTACGAGCAGTACTTC. This codes for CASSLGGSGTYEQYF.

The V gene is TRBV20-1, the J gene TRBJ2-7; 13 nucleotides agree with TRBD2. The J call is uncertain, as TRBJ2-5 better fits the DNA end. This CDR3 contains 17 residues. From germline, CDR1 is DFQATT and CDR2 SNEGSKA (reference sequence). In nucleotides, the CDR3 is TGCAGTGCTAGCAAGGGACTAGCGGGAATGCCACAAGAGACCCAGTACTTC. This gives the protein CSASKGLAGMPQETQYF.

This clonotype was counted only a few times. The V gene is TRBV9, the J gene TRBJ2-6; a weak D match, TRBD2 (6 bases). In germline, CDR1 is SGDLS, CDR2 YYNGEE. V lost 0 bases to trimming and J lost 4 bases, with 14 bases between them. The CDR3 runs to 17 residues. The DNA of the CDR3 is TGTGCCAGCAGCGTAGGGCTTGCGGGATCCGGGGCCAACGTCCTGACTTTC. This sequence encodes CASSVGLAGSGANVLTF.

This clonotype was found a few times. V and J are TRBV5-1 and TRBJ1-5; 7 nucleotides line up with TRBD1. CDR1 SGHRS and CDR2 YFSETQ come from the germline V gene. V lost 0 bases to trimming and J lost 7 bases; unmatched junction nucleotides: 7. This CDR3 has 15 amino acids. The CDR3: CASSLEGAGRQPQHF. As DNA, the CDR3 is TGCGCCAGCAGCTTGGAGGGGGCAGGGCGGCAGCCCCAGCATTTT.

The chain combines TRBV5-6 with TRBJ2-4, with 8 bases lining up with TRBD2. The CDR3 covers 12 residues. Trimming at V came to 3 bases and at J to 11 bases, leaving 4 bases not matched to a gene. Germline V gives CDR1 SGHDT, CDR2 YYEEEE. The CDR3 loop reads CASSSPGLVQYF. The CDR3 nucleotides are TGTGCCAGCAGCTCCCCGGGACTAGTTCAGTACTTC. Filled out from reference TRBV5-6 and TRBJ2-4, the complete variable domain reads DAGVTQSPTHLIKTRGQQVTLRCSPKSGHDTVSWYQQALGQGPQFIFQYYEEEERQRGNFPDRFSGHQFPNYSSELNVNALLLGDSALYLCASSSPGLVQYFGAGTRLSVL.

The chain joins TRBV28 to TRBJ2-7; 7 positions match TRBD2. Germline V CDR1 and CDR2: MDHEN, SYDVKM. There are 15 residues in the CDR3. The ends lost 5 bases at V and 0 bases at J; junction bases unmatched: 7. The CDR3 here is CASSPGGISSYEQYF. As DNA, the CDR3 is TGTGCCAGCAGTCCCGGGGGGATAAGCTCCTACGAGCAGTACTTC.

In this sample, this clonotype turned up a few times. This rearrangement joins TRBV12-3 or TRBV12-4 to TRBJ2-5; D uncertain. Between the trimmed V and J ends, which lost 5 bases and 0 bases, there was a span of 10 bases. The CDR3 has 14 residues. Written as DNA, the CDR3 is TGTGCCAGCAGTCAGACCGACTACCAAGAGACCCAGTACTTC. This codes for CASSQTDYQETQYF.

The V gene is TRBV10-3, the J gene TRBJ2-1; no definite D call. Per the germline V gene, CDR1 is ENHRY and CDR2 is SYGVKD. Between the trimmed V and J ends, which lost 0 bases and 3 bases, there was a span of 18 bases. This CDR3 has 18 amino acids. CDR3 DNA sequence: TGTGCCATCAGTGAGTCCCGGGTGGGGAAGTTACGCTACAATGAGCAGTTCTTC. Its translation: CAISESRVGKLRYNEQFF.

The chain is built from TRBV27 and TRBJ1-2, with D maybe TRBD1 (5 bases). CDR1 and CDR2 (germline): MNHEY, SMNVEV (reference sequence). The V and J ends lost 2 bases and 9 bases respectively, with 13 bases between them. This CDR3 is 13 amino acids long. As DNA, the CDR3 is TGTGCCAGCAGTTTAGGGCAGGGATCGCGCTACACCTTC. It codes for CASSLGQGSRYTF.

This clonotype was detected only a few times. The chain couples TRBV20-1 to TRBJ2-1, with a tentative D call TRBD1 (6 bases). CDR3 length: 14 amino acids. Trimming removed 0 bases at V and 3 bases at J, with 9 bases between. Germline V gene sequence: CDR1 DFQATT, CDR2 SNEGSKA (reference sequence). Here the CDR3 reads CSARDGRGYNEQFF. The CDR3 nucleotides read TGCAGTGCTAGAGATGGCAGGGGCTACAATGAGCAGTTCTTC.

This chain links TRBV29-1 with TRBJ1-1, with 9 bases that match TRBD1. This CDR3 has 12 amino acids. The germline V gene has CDR1 SQVTM and CDR2 ANQGSEA. Written as DNA, the CDR3 is TGCACTGGGGGCCGGACAGGGGTTGGGGCTTTCTTT. It yields the protein CTGGRTGVGAFF.

This sequence joins TRBV5-1 and TRBJ2-7; TRBD2 aligns across 9 bases. V gave up 6 bases and J gave up 4 bases; unmatched junction bases: 17. The germline V gene has CDR1 SGHRS and CDR2 YFSETQ. The CDR3 loop spans 17 amino acids. The CDR3 is CASTDLAGTSARYEQYF. In nucleotides, the CDR3 is TGCGCCAGCACTGACCTAGCGGGAACCTCCGCAAGGTACGAGCAGTACTTC.

The genes are TRBV5-5 and TRBJ2-5; 7 bases are shared with TRBD1. The J call could be wrong; TRBJ2-7 is a better fit for the DNA end. The germline gives CDR1 SGHKS, CDR2 YYEKEE (reference sequence). CDR3 length: 15 amino acids. The chain's CDR3 is CASSLGTGDRYEQYF. DNA of the CDR3: TGTGCCAGCAGCTTGGGGACAGGAGACCGTTACGAGCAGTACTTC.

This sequence joins TRBV20-1 and TRBJ1-1; TRBD1 matches at 8 bases. The germline CDR1 and CDR2 sequences are DFQATT and SNEGSKA (reference sequence). Losses at the gene ends were 0 bases for V and 7 bases for J; bases not matched to a gene: 7. This CDR3 is built from 14 residues. For the CDR3, the DNA is TGCAGTGCTAGAGATCGGACAGGGTTATTTGAAGCTTTCTTT. Its protein is CSARDRTGLFEAFF.

The chain combines TRBV11-2 with TRBJ2-4, with a weak D call TRBD1 (5 bases). Germline V gene lookup returns CDR1 SGHAT and CDR2 FQNNGV. The CDR3 sequence is 18 residues long. V gave up 3 bases and J gave up 0 bases, with 18 bases separating them. The CDR3 sequence is CASSFPSRQIVAKNIQYF. CDR3 DNA: TGTGCCAGCAGCTTCCCCTCTAGACAGATAGTAGCCAAAAACATTCAGTACTTC.